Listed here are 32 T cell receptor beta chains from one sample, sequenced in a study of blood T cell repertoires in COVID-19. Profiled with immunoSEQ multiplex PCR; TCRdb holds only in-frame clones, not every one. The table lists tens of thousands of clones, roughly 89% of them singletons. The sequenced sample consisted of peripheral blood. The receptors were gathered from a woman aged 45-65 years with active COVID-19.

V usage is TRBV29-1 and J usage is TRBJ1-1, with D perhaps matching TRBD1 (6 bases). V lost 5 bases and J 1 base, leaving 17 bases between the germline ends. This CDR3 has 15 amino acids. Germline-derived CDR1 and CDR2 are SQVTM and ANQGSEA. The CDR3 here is CSVMDSGHKNTEAFF. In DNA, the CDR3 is TGCAGCGTTATGGACTCGGGACACAAGAACACTGAAGCTTTCTTT.

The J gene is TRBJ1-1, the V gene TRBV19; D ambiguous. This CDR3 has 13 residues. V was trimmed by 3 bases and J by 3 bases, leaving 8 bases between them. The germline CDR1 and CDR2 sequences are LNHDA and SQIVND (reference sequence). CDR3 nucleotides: TGTGCCAGTAGTATGCGGGAGTACACTGAAGCTTTCTTT. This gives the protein CASSMREYTEAFF. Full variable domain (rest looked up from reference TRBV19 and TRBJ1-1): DGGITQSPKYLFRKEGQNVTLSCEQNLNHDAMYWYRQDPGQGLRLIYYSQIVNDFQKGDIAEGYSVSREKKESFPLTVTSAQKNPTAFYLCASSMREYTEAFFGQGTRLTVV.

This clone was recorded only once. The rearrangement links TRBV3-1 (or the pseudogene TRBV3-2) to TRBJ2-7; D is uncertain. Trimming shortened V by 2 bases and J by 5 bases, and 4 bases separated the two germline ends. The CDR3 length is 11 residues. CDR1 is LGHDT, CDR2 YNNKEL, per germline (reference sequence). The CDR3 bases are TGTGCCAGCAGCCAAATCGACGAGCAGTACTTC. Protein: CASSQIDEQYF.

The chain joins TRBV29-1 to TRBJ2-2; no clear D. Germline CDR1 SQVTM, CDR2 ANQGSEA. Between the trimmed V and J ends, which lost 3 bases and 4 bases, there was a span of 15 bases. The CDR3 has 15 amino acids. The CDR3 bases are TGCAGCGTTGAGGTCGCGGATATGCGCACCGGGGAGCTGTTTTTT. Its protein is CSVEVADMRTGELFF.

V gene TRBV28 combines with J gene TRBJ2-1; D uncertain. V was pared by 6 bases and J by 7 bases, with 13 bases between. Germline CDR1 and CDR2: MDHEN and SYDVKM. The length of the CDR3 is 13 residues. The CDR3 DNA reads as TGTGCCAGCAGGCCCACCAACGGGAATGAGCAGTTCTTC. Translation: CASRPTNGNEQFF.

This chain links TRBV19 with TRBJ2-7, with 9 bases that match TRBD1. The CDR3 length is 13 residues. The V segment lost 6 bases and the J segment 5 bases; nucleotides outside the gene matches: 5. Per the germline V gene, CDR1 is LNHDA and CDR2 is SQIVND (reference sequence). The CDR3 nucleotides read TGTGCCAGTAGCCTCCGGGACAGGGACGAGCAGTACTTC. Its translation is CASSLRDRDEQYF. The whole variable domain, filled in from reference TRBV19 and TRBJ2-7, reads DGGITQSPKYLFRKEGQNVTLSCEQNLNHDAMYWYRQDPGQGLRLIYYSQIVNDFQKGDIAEGYSVSREKKESFPLTVTSAQKNPTAFYLCASSLRDRDEQYFGPGTRLTVT.

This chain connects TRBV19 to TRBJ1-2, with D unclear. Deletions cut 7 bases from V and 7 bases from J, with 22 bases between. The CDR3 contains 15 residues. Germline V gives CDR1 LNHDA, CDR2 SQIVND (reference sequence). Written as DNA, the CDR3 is TGTGCCAGTACCACAACGGTCGATGCGGTGGGTGGCTACACCTTC. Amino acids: CASTTTVDAVGGYTF.

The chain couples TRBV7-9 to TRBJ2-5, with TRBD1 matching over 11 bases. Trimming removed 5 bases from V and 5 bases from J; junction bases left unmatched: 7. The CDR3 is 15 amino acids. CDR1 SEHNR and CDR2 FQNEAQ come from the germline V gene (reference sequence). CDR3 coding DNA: TGTGCCAGCAGCCCCGGGGGGACAGGGGGTGAGACCCAGTACTTC. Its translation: CASSPGGTGGETQYF.

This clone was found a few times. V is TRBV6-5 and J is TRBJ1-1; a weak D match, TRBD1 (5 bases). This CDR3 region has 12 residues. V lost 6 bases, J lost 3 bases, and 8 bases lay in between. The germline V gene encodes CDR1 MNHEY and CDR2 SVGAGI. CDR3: CASSPGYTEAFF. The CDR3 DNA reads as TGTGCCAGCAGCCCAGGGTACACTGAAGCTTTCTTT.

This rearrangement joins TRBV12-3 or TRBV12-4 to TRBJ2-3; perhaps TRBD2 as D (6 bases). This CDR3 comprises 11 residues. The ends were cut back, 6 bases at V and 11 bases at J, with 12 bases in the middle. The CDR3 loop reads CASRSPREQYF. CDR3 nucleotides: TGTGCCAGCAGGTCGCCGCGGGAGCAGTATTTT.

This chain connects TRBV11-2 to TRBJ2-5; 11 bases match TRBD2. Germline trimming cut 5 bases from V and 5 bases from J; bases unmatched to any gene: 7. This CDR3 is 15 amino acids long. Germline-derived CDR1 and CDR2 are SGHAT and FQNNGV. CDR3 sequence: CASSPRLAGGETQYF. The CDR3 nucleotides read TGTGCCAGCAGCCCCCGATTAGCGGGAGGGGAGACCCAGTACTTC.

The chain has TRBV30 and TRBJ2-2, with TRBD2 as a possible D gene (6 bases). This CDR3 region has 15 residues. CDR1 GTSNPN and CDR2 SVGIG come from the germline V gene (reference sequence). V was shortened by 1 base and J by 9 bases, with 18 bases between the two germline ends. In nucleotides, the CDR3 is TGTGCCTGGAGTGGATACGGGGGAACCGCCCGGGAGCTGTTTTTT. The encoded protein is CAWSGYGGTARELFF.

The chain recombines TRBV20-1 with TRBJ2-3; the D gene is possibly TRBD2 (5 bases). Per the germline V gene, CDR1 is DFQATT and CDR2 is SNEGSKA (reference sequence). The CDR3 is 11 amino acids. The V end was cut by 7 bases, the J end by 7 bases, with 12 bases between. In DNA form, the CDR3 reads TGCAGTGTCTTGGCGGGTCATACGCAGTATTTT. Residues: CSVLAGHTQYF.

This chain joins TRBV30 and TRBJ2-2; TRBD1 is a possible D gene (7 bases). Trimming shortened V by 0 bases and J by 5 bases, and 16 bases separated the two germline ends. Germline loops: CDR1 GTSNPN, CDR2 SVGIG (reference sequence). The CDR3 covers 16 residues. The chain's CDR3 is CAWSVPVAGGTGELFF. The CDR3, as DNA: TGTGCCTGGAGTGTACCTGTGGCAGGGGGGACCGGGGAGCTGTTTTTT.

CDR3 DNA sequence: TGCGCCAGCAGCCGGGACAGTACCAACTATGGCTACACCTTC. It is translated as CASSRDSTNYGYTF. The rearrangement links TRBV5-1 to TRBJ1-2, with TRBD1 matching over 7 bases. Trimming took 4 bases from V and 2 from J; bases not matched to a gene: 5. Germline CDR1 SGHRS, CDR2 YFSETQ. The CDR3 extends over 14 amino acids.

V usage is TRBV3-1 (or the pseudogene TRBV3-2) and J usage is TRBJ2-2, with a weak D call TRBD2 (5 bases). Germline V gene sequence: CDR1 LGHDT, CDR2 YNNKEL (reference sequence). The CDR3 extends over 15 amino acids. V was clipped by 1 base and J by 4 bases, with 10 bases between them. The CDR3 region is CASSQGLAGTGELFF. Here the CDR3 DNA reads TGTGCCAGCAGCCAAGGGCTAGCAGGCACCGGGGAGCTGTTTTTT.

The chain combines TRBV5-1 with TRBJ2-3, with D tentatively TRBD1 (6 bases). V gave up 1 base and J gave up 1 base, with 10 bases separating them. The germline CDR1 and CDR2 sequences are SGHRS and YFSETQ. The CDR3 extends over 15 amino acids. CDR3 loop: CASSLLGHRTDTQYF. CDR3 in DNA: TGCGCCAGCAGCTTGCTGGGACACCGCACAGATACGCAGTATTTT.

CDR3 sequence reads: CASSHVTVAGAYEQYF. CDR3 nucleotide sequence: TGCGCCAGCAGCCACGTGACAGTCGCAGGGGCCTACGAGCAGTACTTC. V gene TRBV4-1 combines with J gene TRBJ2-7; weak D call: TRBD1 (6 bases). The length of the CDR3 is 16 residues. Germline V gives CDR1 MGHRA, CDR2 YSYEKL. V gave up 3 bases and J gave up 2 bases, with 17 bases separating them.

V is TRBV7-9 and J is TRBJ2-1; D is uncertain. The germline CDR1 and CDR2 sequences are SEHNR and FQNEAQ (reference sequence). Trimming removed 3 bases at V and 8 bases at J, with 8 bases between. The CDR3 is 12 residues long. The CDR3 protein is CASSFLFDEQFF. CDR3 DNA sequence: TGTGCCAGCAGCTTCTTGTTCGATGAGCAGTTCTTC.

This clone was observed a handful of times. The CDR3 loop reads CASTPSRYNSPLHF. CDR3 bases: TGTGCCAGCACCCCCTCGCGGTATAATTCACCCCTCCACTTT. This chain connects TRBV28 to TRBJ1-6, with no clear D. The length of the CDR3 is 14 residues. V gave up 7 bases and J gave up 4 bases, with 11 bases separating them. Germline V gene sequence: CDR1 MDHEN, CDR2 SYDVKM.

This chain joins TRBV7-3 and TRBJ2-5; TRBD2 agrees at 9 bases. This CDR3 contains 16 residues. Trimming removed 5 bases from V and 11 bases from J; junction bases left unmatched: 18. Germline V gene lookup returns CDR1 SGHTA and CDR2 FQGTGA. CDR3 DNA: TGTGCCAGCAGCCCCGGGCGGGGGGGAAACCAAGAGCGGCAGTACTTC. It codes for CASSPGRGGNQERQYF.

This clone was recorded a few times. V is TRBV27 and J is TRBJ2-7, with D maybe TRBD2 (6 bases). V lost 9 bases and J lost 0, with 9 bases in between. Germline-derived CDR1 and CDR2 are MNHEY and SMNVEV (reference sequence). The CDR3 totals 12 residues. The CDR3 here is CASRGFSYEQYF. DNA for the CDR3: TGTGCCAGTCGGGGGTTCTCCTACGAGCAGTACTTC.

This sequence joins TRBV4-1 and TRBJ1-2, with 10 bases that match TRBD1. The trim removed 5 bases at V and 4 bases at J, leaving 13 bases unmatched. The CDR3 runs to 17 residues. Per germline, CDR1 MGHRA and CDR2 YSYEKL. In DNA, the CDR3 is TGCGCCAGCAGCGACCGGGACAGGGGACCGTGGGGCTATGGCTACACCTTC. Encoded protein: CASSDRDRGPWGYGYTF.

CDR3 sequence: CASSTPGQGAGETQYF. The CDR3 nucleotides read TGTGCCAGCAGCACCCCGGGGCAGGGGGCTGGAGAGACCCAGTACTTC. This rearrangement joins TRBV5-4 to TRBJ2-5, with 8 nucleotides matching TRBD1. The V gene's germline CDR1 is SGHNT and CDR2 YYREEE (reference sequence). The CDR3 loop spans 16 amino acids. After removal of 4 bases from V and 4 bases from J, the junction contained 12 bases not matched to a gene.

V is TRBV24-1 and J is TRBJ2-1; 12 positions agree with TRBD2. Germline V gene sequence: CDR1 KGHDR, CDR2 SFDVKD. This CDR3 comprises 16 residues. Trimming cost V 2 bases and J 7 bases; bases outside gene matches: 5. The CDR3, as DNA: TGTGCCACCAGTGATTGGGGACTAGCGGGTGTTAATGAGCAGTTCTTC. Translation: CATSDWGLAGVNEQFF.

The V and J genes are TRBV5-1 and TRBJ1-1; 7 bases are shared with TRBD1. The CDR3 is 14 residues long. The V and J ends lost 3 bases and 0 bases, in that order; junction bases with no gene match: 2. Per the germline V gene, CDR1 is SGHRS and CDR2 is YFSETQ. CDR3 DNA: TGCGCCAGCAGCTCGGGACAGTTGAACACTGAAGCTTTCTTT. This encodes CASSSGQLNTEAFF.

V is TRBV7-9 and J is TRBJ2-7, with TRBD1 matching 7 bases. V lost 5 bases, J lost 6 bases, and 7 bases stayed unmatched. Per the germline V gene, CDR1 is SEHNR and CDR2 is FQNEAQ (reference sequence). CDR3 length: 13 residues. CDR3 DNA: TGTGCCAGCAGCCGGGACAGCTTAGCCGAGCAGTACTTC. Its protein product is CASSRDSLAEQYF.

CDR3 sequence reads: CASSRQGNTEAFF. The CDR3 DNA reads TGTGCCAGCAGCCGACAGGGGAACACTGAAGCTTTCTTT. V is TRBV2 and J is TRBJ1-1, with TRBD1 identical over 7 bases. This CDR3 contains 13 residues. The germline gives CDR1 SNHLY, CDR2 FYNNEI. The J segment lost 1 base and the V segment lost 6 bases, leaving 2 bases of the junction unmatched.

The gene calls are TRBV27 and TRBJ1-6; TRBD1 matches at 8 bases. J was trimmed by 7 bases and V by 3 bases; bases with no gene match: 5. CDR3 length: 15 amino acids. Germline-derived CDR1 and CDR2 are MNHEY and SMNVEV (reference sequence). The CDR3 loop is CASSFLSGGNSPLHF. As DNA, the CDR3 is TGTGCCAGCAGTTTCCTTTCAGGGGGCAATTCACCCCTCCACTTT.

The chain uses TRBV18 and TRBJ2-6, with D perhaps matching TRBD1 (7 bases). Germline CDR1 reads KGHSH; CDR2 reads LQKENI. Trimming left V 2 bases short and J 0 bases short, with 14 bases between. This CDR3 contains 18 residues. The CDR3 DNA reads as TGTGCCAGCTCACCAGCGGGACAGCTTAGCTCTGGGGCCAACGTCCTGACTTTC. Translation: CASSPAGQLSSGANVLTF.

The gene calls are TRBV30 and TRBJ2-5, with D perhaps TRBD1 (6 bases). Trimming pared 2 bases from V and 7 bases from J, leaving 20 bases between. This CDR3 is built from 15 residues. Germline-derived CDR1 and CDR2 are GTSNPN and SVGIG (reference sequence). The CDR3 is CAWSPTPGTPPTQYF. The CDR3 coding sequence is TGTGCCTGGAGTCCAACTCCCGGGACACCCCCGACCCAGTACTTC.

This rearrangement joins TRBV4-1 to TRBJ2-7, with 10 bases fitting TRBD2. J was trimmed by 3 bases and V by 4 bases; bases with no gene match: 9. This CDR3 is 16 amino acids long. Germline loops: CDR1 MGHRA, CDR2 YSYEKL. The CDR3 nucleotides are TGCGCCAGCAGCCCACTAGCGGGACGGCAGCTCTACGAGCAGTACTTC. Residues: CASSPLAGRQLYEQYF.